These 17 T cell receptor beta chains were all obtained from the same sample, sequenced in a study of patients and donors after allogeneic stem cell transplantation. MiXCR, applied by TCRdb to the RT-PCR reads, yields one record per CDR3 protein. The sample has approximately 200,000 distinct CDR3 sequences, 38% seen once. The sample was blood, either unsorted or a sorted T cell fraction (not recorded which). The receptor source for this set is a human donor who was either an allogeneic HSCT recipient or a stem cell or donor lymphocyte infusion donor (not recorded which). It is not recorded whose cells these are; they may come from a transplant donor.

This clonotype showed up just a few times. The genes are TRBV20-1 and TRBJ1-6, with TRBD1 identical over 8 bases. Germline CDR1 reads DFQATT; CDR2 reads SNEGSKA (reference sequence). The CDR3 is made up of 14 amino acids. The V segment lost 1 base and the J segment 9 bases; nucleotides outside the gene matches: 5. The CDR3 here is CSARGGQGLSPLHF. As DNA, the CDR3 is TGCAGTGCTAGAGGTGGACAGGGACTTTCACCCCTCCACTTT.

The chain employs TRBV27 and TRBJ1-2; 7 nucleotides align to TRBD1. Germline V gene data show CDR1 as MNHEY and CDR2 as SMNVEV (reference sequence). The CDR3 has 11 residues. J lost 8 bases, V lost 5 bases, and 2 bases had no gene match. This CDR3 is CASSDRVGYTF. The CDR3 nucleotides are TGTGCCAGCAGTGACAGGGTCGGCTACACCTTC.

This clonotype has more than one count but fewer than ten. CDR3 region: CASSLRGGALSFF. The CDR3, as DNA: TGTGCCAGCAGCTTACGGGGGGGCGCTTTGTCTTTCTTT. V usage is TRBV7-9 and J usage is TRBJ1-1; TRBD1 might be the D (6 bases). Per the germline V gene, CDR1 is SEHNR and CDR2 is FQNEAQ (reference sequence). V dropped 2 bases and J dropped 12 bases, with 16 bases sitting between them. The CDR3 is 13 amino acids.

The chain uses TRBV7-2 and TRBJ1-2; D uncertain. Germline V gene data show CDR1 as SGHTA and CDR2 as FQGNSA. The CDR3 length is 14 residues. Trimming took 1 base from V and 2 from J, leaving 8 bases between them. CDR3 region: CASSLERPNYGYTF. CDR3 nucleotides: TGTGCCAGCAGCTTAGAGCGACCGAACTATGGCTACACCTTC.

The CDR3 DNA reads as TGTGCCAGCAGCCTCTGGAATAACTATGGCTACACCTTC. Its protein product is CASSLWNNYGYTF. This chain connects TRBV4-2 to TRBJ1-2; D gene unclear. The germline V gene encodes CDR1 LGHNA and CDR2 YNFKEQ. The V and J ends lost 4 bases and 1 base respectively, with 7 bases between them. The CDR3 sequence is 13 residues long.

This sequence joins TRBV12-3 or TRBV12-4 and TRBJ1-5; D possibly corresponds to TRBD1 (6 bases). This CDR3 has 14 amino acids. V was cut by 6 bases and J by 2 bases, with 11 bases left in between. CDR3 in DNA: TGTGCCAGCAGCCGGGCAGGGGGCAATCAGCCCCAGCATTTT. Protein product: CASSRAGGNQPQHF.

The chain uses TRBV12-3 or TRBV12-4 and TRBJ1-2; no firm D call. V was trimmed by 3 bases and J by 2 bases, leaving 7 bases between them. The CDR3 consists of 13 residues. CDR3 protein: CASSLEWNYGYTF. Here the CDR3 DNA reads TGTGCCAGCAGTTTGGAGTGGAACTATGGCTACACCTTC.

This chain links TRBV10-3 with TRBJ2-1, with D unclear. V lost 5 bases, J lost 5 bases, and 13 bases lay in between. This CDR3 comprises 14 residues. Germline lookup yields CDR1 ENHRY and CDR2 SYGVKD. DNA of the CDR3: TGTGCCATCAGTTCAGAGGATAGTGACAATGAGCAGTTCTTC. This translates into CAISSEDSDNEQFF.

The chain couples TRBV12-3 or TRBV12-4 to TRBJ2-3; 9 positions agree with TRBD2. J was trimmed by 6 bases and V by 3 bases; bases with no gene match: 10. The CDR3 spans 16 residues. The CDR3 loop reads CASSFFLAGPGDTQYF. CDR3 bases: TGTGCCAGCAGTTTTTTCCTAGCGGGGCCCGGGGATACGCAGTATTTT.

The J gene is TRBJ2-5, the V gene TRBV29-1; D ambiguous. Per the germline V gene, CDR1 is SQVTM and CDR2 is ANQGSEA. This CDR3 has 13 residues. The V gene lost 3 bases and the J gene lost 4 bases, with 12 bases spanning the gap. CDR3 nucleotides: TGCAGCGTTGAGGCCGGTTACCCAGAGACCCAGTACTTC. Amino acids: CSVEAGYPETQYF.

J is TRBJ2-5 and V is TRBV4-1; 10 bases align to TRBD2. Germline V lookup: CDR1 MGHRA, CDR2 YSYEKL. V dropped 9 bases and J dropped 1; count of bases not matched to a gene: 2. CDR3 length: 13 amino acids. The CDR3 nucleotides read TGCGCCAGTGGACTAGCGGTCCAAGAGACCCAGTACTTC. Translating gives CASGLAVQETQYF.

This clonotype was counted only a few times. The chain employs TRBV4-2 and TRBJ2-7; 7 bases align to TRBD2. The CDR3 has 14 amino acids. Germline CDR1 and CDR2: LGHNA and YNFKEQ. After removal of 5 bases from V and 1 base from J, the junction contained 5 bases not matched to a gene. CDR3 protein: CASSYQRGSYEQYF. The CDR3 DNA reads as TGTGCCAGCAGCTACCAGCGGGGATCCTACGAGCAGTACTTC.

V is TRBV28 and J is TRBJ2-6, with D unclear. This CDR3 contains 15 residues. The germline CDR1 and CDR2 sequences are MDHEN and SYDVKM. The ends were cut back, 5 bases at V and 0 bases at J, with 8 bases in the middle. This CDR3 reads CASSTASSGANVLTF. CDR3 coding DNA: TGTGCCAGCAGTACAGCTTCCTCTGGGGCCAACGTCCTGACTTTC.

The genes are TRBV7-2 and TRBJ1-5; no reliable D call. V lost 8 bases and J 0 bases, leaving 11 bases between the germline ends. The CDR3 covers 14 residues. Germline V gene lookup returns CDR1 SGHTA and CDR2 FQGNSA. The CDR3 protein is CASGLGSSNQPQHF. For the CDR3, the DNA is TGTGCCAGCGGGCTGGGCAGTAGCAATCAGCCCCAGCATTTT. The full variable domain, in which reference TRBV7-2 and TRBJ1-5 provide the parts outside the CDR3, is GAGVSQSPSNKVTEKGKDVELRCDPISGHTALYWYRQSLGQGLEFLIYFQGNSAPDKSGLPSDRFSAERTGGSVSTLTIQRTQQEDSAVYLCASGLGSSNQPQHFGDGTRLSIL.

This clonotype has only a few counts. The CDR3 loop is CASSEARGTGGIQYF. DNA for the CDR3: TGTGCCAGCAGTGAAGCGCGGGGGACTGGTGGCATTCAGTACTTC. The chain combines TRBV2 with TRBJ2-4, with 7 nucleotides matching TRBD2. The germline CDR1 and CDR2 sequences are SNHLY and FYNNEI. V was clipped by 0 bases and J by 9 bases; unmatched bases: 8. The length of the CDR3 is 15 residues.

This clonotype was seen many times. The gene calls are TRBV6-5 and TRBJ2-1; 12 nucleotides align to TRBD2. The CDR3 is 16 amino acids. The germline V gene encodes CDR1 MNHEY and CDR2 SVGAGI. The V gene end was trimmed by 4 bases and the J gene end by 7 bases; junction bases not matched to a gene: 8. CDR3 sequence (DNA): TGTGCCAGCAGTTCCTTTCCTAGCGGGGGGGGTAATGAGCAGTTCTTC. Its protein product is CASSSFPSGGGNEQFF.

This clonotype was found a few times. This rearrangement joins TRBV7-2 to TRBJ2-3; 8 bases align to TRBD2. The CDR3 loop spans 15 amino acids. Looked up from germline, CDR1 is SGHTA and CDR2 is FQGNSA. J gave up 4 bases and V 3 bases, and 6 bases lay outside the gene matches. The CDR3 loop is CASSFQRGMSDTQYF. The CDR3 region has the DNA TGTGCCAGCAGCTTCCAGCGGGGGATGTCAGATACGCAGTATTTT.